This entry lists 14 T cell receptor beta chains sequenced from one sample in a study of radiation and T cells in renal cell carcinoma. Repertoires were generated with immunoSEQ multiplex PCR, while TCRdb's copy carries only in-frame clones and drops some. The sample holds fewer than 20,000 clones, around 50% seen once. The treatment here: 15 Gy SBRT to primary tumor, nephrectomy 4 weeks later. The material sequenced was tumor tissue, taken from a patient whose treatment included radiotherapy and nephrectomy. These receptors came from a man in his fifties with renal cell carcinoma.

The rearrangement uses TRBV4-1 and TRBJ2-3; the match to TRBD1 covers 9 bases. J gave up 1 base and V 5 bases, and 4 bases lay outside the gene matches. The CDR3 loop spans 15 amino acids. Germline CDR1 MGHRA, CDR2 YSYEKL. CDR3 DNA: TGCGCCAGCAGCAGGACAGGGGATGGCACAGATACGCAGTATTTT. Translating gives CASSRTGDGTDTQYF.

With respect to this clone: The sample carries other DNA sequences with the same CDR3. This chain connects TRBV19 to TRBJ2-1; D may be TRBD1 or TRBD2 (5 bases each). Germline values: CDR1 LNHDA, CDR2 SQIVND (reference sequence). The CDR3 loop spans 11 amino acids. V was shortened by 4 bases and J by 7 bases, with 5 bases between the two germline ends. This CDR3 is CASSRGNEQFF. DNA for the CDR3: TGTGCCAGTAGTAGGGGGAATGAGCAGTTCTTC. Filled out from reference TRBV19 and TRBJ2-1, the complete variable domain reads DGGITQSPKYLFRKEGQNVTLSCEQNLNHDAMYWYRQDPGQGLRLIYYSQIVNDFQKGDIAEGYSVSREKKESFPLTVTSAQKNPTAFYLCASSRGNEQFFGPGTRLTVL.

The genes are TRBV2 and TRBJ2-1; tentatively, D is TRBD1 (5 bases). Trimming took 8 bases from V and 7 from J, leaving 9 bases between them. This CDR3 region has 11 residues. Germline V gives CDR1 SNHLY, CDR2 FYNNEI. CDR3 loop: CASLKGNEQFF. CDR3 bases: TGTGCCAGCCTCAAGGGGAATGAGCAGTTCTTC.

The rearrangement uses TRBV27 and TRBJ2-7, with D uncertain. V gave up 3 bases and J gave up 1 base, with 10 bases separating them. This CDR3 spans 14 amino acids. Per the germline V gene, CDR1 is MNHEY and CDR2 is SMNVEV (reference sequence). As DNA, the CDR3 is TGTGCCAGCAGTTTCCGGCAGCCGTCCTACGAGCAGTACTTC. Its protein is CASSFRQPSYEQYF.

A single count supports this clone. The chain couples TRBV5-1 to TRBJ1-1, with D perhaps TRBD1 (5 bases). The germline V gene has CDR1 SGHRS and CDR2 YFSETQ. The CDR3 length is 15 residues. Trimming removed 4 bases at V and 5 bases at J, with 18 bases between. In DNA, the CDR3 is TGCGCCAGCAGCCCCATGGGGGGGATAGGGACTGAAGCTTTCTTT. Translating it yields CASSPMGGIGTEAFF.

J is TRBJ2-7 and V is TRBV27, with D tentatively TRBD1 or TRBD2 (6 bases each). This CDR3 has 16 residues. V lost 8 bases, J lost 1 base, and 21 bases lay in between. Germline loops: CDR1 MNHEY, CDR2 SMNVEV (reference sequence). The CDR3 spells CASADVGGSRSYEQYF. The CDR3, as DNA: TGTGCCAGCGCCGACGTCGGGGGCTCGAGATCCTACGAGCAGTACTTC.

J is TRBJ2-7 and V is TRBV7-9; possibly TRBD2 for D (6 bases). Germline-derived CDR1 and CDR2 are SEHNR and FQNEAQ (reference sequence). The CDR3 loop spans 16 amino acids. V was cut by 3 bases and J by 1 base, with 16 bases left in between. The CDR3 loop is CASSLILTGASYEQYF. CDR3 nucleotides: TGTGCCAGCAGCTTGATCCTAACGGGAGCATCCTACGAGCAGTACTTC.

The genes are TRBV20-1 and TRBJ2-7; no definite D call. Germline lookup yields CDR1 DFQATT and CDR2 SNEGSKA (reference sequence). V lost 6 bases and J lost 4, with 10 bases in between. This CDR3 contains 11 residues. Here the CDR3 reads CSARPVYEQYF. In nucleotides, the CDR3 is TGCAGTGCCAGGCCGGTTTACGAGCAGTACTTC.

This clone has more than one count but fewer than ten. This chain uses TRBV5-4 with TRBJ1-2; D is unclear. CDR1 is SGHNT and CDR2 is YYREEE in the germline V gene (reference sequence). Trimming left V 1 base short and J 4 bases short, with 11 bases between. This CDR3 spans 14 amino acids. The DNA for the CDR3 is TGTGCCAGCAGCTTGATGTACGGGTCCTATGGCTACACCTTC. It encodes CASSLMYGSYGYTF.

As regards this clone: The junction departs from germline at one end; a sequencing error may be responsible. The chain uses TRBV20-1 and TRBJ1-1; no firm D call. This CDR3 has 11 amino acids. Germline values: CDR1 DFQATT, CDR2 SNEGSKA (reference sequence). CDR3 protein: CSALRLREVFF. The CDR3 DNA sequence: TGCAGTGCTTTACGGCTCAGAGAAGTTTTCTTT.

In this sample, this clone turned up once. The gene calls are TRBV29-1 and TRBJ2-3; D is unresolved. Germline CDR1 and CDR2: SQVTM and ANQGSEA. V lost 3 bases and J lost 4, with 14 bases in between. The CDR3 totals 14 residues. CDR3 in amino acids: CSVDSQTPPDTQYF. CDR3 bases: TGCAGCGTTGACTCCCAAACCCCGCCAGATACGCAGTATTTT.

The J gene is TRBJ2-3, the V gene TRBV30; no firm D call. In germline, CDR1 is GTSNPN, CDR2 SVGIG (reference sequence). Trimming left V 4 bases short and J 6 bases short, with 11 bases between. The length of the CDR3 is 12 residues. Here the CDR3 reads CAWTRGADTQYF. The CDR3 region has the DNA TGTGCCTGGACCCGAGGTGCGGATACGCAGTATTTT.

V and J are TRBV7-9 and TRBJ2-7; 8 bases agree with TRBD1. This CDR3 region has 13 residues. V lost 8 bases and J lost 6; bases outside the gene matches: 9. Per the germline V gene, CDR1 is SEHNR and CDR2 is FQNEAQ (reference sequence). CDR3 bases: TGTGCCAGCTCCAGGGGGCCGGCGGTCGAGCAGTACTTC. Amino acid sequence: CASSRGPAVEQYF.

The gene calls are TRBV4-3 and TRBJ1-1; D perhaps matches TRBD1 (6 bases). This CDR3 contains 16 residues. Trimming stripped 4 bases from V and 2 bases from J, with 17 bases between. Germline CDR1 LGHNA, CDR2 YSLEER. DNA for the CDR3: TGCGCCAGCAGCCCGACTCCAGGGGCTTTAAACACTGAAGCTTTCTTT. It specifies CASSPTPGALNTEAFF.